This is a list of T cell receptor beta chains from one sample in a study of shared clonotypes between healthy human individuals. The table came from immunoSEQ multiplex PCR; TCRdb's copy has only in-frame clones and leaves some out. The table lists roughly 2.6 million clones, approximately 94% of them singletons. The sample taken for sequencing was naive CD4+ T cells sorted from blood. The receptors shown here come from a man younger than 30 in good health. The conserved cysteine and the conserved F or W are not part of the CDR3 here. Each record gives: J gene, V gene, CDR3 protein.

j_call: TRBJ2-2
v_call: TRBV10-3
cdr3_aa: AISESRTSPNTGELF

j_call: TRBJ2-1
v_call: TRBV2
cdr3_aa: ASSDENWSNEQF

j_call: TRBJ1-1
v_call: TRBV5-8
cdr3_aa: ASSFRVLNTEAF

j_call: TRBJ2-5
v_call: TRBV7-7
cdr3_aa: ASSLSVGPETQY

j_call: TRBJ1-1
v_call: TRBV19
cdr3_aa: ASSIPGGTGWVEAF

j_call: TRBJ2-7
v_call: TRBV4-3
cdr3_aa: ASSKETGGFYEQY

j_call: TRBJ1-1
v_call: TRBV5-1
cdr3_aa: ASSIDGANTEAF

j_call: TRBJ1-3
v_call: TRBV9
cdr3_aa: ASSPQSGSGNTIY

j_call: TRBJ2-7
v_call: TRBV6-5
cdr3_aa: ASSPDTGYEQY

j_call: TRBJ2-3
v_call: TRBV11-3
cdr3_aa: ASSLVQMGPSDTQY

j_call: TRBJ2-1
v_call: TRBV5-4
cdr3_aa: ASSQAKGDSNEQF

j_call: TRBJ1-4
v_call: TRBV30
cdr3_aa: AWSLRRAGELF

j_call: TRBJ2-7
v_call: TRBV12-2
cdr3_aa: ASRLGIGSINWTGRYEQY

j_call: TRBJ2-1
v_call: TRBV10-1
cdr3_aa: ASSESLAGVFEQF

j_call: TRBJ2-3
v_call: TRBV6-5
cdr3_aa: ASRDRVRDPDTQY

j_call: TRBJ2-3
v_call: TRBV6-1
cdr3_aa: ASTGLGATDTQY

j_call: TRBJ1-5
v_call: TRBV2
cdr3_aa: ASNSYSNQPQH

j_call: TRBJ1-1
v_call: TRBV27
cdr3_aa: ASQAIGEGNTEAF

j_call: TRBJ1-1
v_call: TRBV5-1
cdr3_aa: ASMGQGNTEAF

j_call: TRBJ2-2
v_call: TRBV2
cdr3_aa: ASSVQGHGELF

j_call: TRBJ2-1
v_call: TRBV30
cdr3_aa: AWSVGIAGDPYNEQF

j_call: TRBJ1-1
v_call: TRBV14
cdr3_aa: ASSYTGGTEAF

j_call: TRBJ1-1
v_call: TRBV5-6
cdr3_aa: ASIKLTATYTEAF

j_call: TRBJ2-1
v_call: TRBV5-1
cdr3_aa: ASSSGYSSYNEQF

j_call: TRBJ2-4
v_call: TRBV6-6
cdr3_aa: ASSAGSGGLRDIQY

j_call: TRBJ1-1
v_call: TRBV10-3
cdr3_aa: AISPPSKGGEAF

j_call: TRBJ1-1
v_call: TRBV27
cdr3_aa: ASSWTQGTAEAF

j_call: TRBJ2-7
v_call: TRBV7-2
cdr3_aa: ASSRPTRFSYEQY

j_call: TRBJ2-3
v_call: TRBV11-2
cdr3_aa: ASSLGLTSDTQY

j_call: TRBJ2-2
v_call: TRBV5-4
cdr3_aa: ASSPGPTGQGRGTGELF